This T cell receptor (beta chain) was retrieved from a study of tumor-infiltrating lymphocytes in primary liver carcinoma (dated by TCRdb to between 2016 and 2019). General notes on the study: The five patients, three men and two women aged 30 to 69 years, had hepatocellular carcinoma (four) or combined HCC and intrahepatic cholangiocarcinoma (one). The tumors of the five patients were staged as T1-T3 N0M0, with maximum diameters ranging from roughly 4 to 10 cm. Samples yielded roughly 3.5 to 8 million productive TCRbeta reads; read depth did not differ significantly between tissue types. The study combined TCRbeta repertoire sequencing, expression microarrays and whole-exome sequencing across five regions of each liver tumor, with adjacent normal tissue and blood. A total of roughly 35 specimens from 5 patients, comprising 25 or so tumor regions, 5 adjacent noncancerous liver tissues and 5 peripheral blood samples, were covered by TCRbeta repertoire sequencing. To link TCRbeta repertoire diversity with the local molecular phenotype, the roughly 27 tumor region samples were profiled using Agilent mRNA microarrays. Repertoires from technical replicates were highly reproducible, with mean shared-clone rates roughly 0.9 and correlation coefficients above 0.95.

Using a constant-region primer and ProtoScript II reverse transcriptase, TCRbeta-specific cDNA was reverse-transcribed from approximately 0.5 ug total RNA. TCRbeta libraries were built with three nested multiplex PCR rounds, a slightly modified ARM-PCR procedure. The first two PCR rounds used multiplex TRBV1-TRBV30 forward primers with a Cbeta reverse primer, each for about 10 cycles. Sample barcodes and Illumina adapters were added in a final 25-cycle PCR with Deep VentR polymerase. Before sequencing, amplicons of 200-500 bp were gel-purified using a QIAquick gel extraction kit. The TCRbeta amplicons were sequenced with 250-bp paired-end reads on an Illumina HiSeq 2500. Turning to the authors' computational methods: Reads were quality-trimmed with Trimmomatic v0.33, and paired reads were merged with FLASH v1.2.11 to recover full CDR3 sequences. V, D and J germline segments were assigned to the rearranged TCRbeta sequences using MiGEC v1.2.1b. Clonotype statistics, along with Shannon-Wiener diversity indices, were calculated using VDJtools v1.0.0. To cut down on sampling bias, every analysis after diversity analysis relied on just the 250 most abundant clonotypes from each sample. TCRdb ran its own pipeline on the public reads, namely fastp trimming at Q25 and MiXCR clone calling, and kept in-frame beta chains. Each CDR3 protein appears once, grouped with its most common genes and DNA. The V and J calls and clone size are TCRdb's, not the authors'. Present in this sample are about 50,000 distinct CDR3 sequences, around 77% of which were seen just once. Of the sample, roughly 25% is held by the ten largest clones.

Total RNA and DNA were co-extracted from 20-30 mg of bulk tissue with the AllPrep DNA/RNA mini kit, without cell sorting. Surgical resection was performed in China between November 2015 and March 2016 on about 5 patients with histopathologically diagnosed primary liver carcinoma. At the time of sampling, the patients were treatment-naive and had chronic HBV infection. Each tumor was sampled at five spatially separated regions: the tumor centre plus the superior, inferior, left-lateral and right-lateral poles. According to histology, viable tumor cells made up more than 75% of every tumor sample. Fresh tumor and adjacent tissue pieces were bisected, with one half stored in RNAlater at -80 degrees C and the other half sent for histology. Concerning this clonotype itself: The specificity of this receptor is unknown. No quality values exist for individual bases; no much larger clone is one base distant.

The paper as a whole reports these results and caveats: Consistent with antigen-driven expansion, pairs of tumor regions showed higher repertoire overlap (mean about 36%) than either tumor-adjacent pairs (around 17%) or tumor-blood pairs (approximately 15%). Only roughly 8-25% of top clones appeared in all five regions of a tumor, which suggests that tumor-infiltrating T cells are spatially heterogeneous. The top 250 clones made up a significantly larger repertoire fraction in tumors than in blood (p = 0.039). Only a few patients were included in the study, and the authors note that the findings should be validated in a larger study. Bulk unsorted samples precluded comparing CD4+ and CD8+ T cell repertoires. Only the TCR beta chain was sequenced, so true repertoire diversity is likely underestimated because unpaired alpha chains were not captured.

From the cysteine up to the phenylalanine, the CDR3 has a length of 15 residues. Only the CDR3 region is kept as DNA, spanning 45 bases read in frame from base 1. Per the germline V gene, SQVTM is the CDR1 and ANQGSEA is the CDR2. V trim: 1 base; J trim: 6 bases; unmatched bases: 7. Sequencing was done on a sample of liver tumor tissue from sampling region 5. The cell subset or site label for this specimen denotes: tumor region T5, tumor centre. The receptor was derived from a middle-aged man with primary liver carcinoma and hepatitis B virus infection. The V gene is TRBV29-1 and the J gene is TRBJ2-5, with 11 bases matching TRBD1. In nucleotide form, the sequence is TGCAGCGTTGAAGTGGACAGGGGGCGGGCAAAGACCCAGTACTTC. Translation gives CSVEVDRGRAKTQYF.